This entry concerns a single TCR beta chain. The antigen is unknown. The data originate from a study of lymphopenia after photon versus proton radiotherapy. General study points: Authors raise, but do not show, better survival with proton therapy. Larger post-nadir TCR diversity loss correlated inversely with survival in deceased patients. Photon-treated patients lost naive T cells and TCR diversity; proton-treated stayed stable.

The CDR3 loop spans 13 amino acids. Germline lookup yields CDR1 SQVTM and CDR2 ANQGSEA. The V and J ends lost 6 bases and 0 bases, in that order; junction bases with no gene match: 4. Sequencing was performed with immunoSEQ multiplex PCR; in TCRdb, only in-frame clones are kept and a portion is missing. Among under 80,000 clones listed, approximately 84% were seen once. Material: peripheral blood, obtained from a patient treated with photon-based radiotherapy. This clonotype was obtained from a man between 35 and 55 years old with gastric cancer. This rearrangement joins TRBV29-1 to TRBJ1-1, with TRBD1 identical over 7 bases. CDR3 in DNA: TGCAGCGTAGAACAGGGGATGAACACTGAAGCTTTCTTT. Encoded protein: CSVEQGMNTEAFF.